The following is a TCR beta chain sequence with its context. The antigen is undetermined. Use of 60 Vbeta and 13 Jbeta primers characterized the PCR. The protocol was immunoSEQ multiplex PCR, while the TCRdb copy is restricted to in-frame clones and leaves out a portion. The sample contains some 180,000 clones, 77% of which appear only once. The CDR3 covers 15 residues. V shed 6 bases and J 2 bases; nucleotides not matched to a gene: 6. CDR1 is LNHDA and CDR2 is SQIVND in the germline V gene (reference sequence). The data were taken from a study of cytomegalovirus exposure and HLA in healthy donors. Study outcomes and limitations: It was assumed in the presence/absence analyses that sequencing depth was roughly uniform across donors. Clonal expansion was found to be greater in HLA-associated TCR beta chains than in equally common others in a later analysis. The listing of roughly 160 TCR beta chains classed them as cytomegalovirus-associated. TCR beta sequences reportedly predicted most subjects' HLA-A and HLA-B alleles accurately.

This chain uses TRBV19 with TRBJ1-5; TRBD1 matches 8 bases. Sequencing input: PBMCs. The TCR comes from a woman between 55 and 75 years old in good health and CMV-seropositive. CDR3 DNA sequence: TGTGCCAGTAGCAACGGACAGGGCGGCAATCAGCCCCAGCATTTT. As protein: CASSNGQGGNQPQHF.